This T cell receptor (beta chain) was identified during a study of blood T cell repertoires in COVID-19. Study information: The cDNA or gDNA used as material had been derived from T cells, B-cell-depleted T cells, or PBMCs.

As processed by the authors: Amplifying reference gene primers gave estimates of nucleated cell counts. Produced via immunoSEQ multiplex PCR; TCRdb's table is partial and in-frame only. V and J calls and clone size are given by that table; D and trimming were obtained from the DNA. The data hold approximately 68,000 clones, with nearly 90% observed a single time. Germline loops: CDR1 SNHLY, CDR2 FYNNEI. This CDR3 is 17 amino acids long. Trimming stripped 7 bases from V and 0 bases from J, with 19 bases between. The chain carries TRBV2 and TRBJ1-5; TRBD1 might be the D (6 bases). The receptor's source is a man aged 70 or older with active or convalescent COVID-19. Specimen: peripheral blood. The CDR3 DNA follows: TGTGCCAGCACCCCGGGACAAACTCCCTATAGCAATCAGCCCCAGCATTTT. Residues: CASTPGQTPYSNQPQHF.